These 4 T cell receptor beta chains were all obtained from the same sample, sequenced in a study of identical twins. MiXCR, run by TCRdb on the 5' RACE reads, gives a single entry per CDR3 protein. The sample records 550,000 to 700,000 distinct CDR3 sequences, less than 25% being singletons. This sample also appeared in a second study, on T cells expressing NK-cell markers.

Sequencing input: PBMCs. These receptors came from a young woman in good health.

This clonotype was observed at least ten times. The chain joins TRBV12-3 or TRBV12-4 to TRBJ2-5; 8 nucleotides match TRBD2. With 6 bases clipped from V and 7 bases from J, the junction kept 7 bases outside the gene matches. The CDR3 sequence is 13 residues long. CDR3 nucleotides: TGTGCCAGCAGCTTCGGGACTAGTGGGACCCAGTACTTC. Translated: CASSFGTSGTQYF.

The table lists this clonotype with a few counts. The chain joins TRBV7-3 to TRBJ2-6, with TRBD2 identical over 9 bases. V was pared by 0 bases and J by 0 bases, with 0 bases of the junction left unmatched. The CDR3 spans 17 residues. Germline V gives CDR1 SGHTA, CDR2 FQGTGA. The CDR3 DNA reads as TGTGCCAGCAGCTTAACTAGCGGGGGCTCTGGGGCCAACGTCCTGACTTTC. This translates into CASSLTSGGSGANVLTF. Complete variable domain (other parts from reference TRBV7-3 and TRBJ2-6): GAGVSQTPSNKVTEKGKYVELRCDPISGHTALYWYRQSLGQGPEFLIYFQGTGAADDSGLPNDRFFAVRPEGSVSTLKIQRTERGDSAVYLCASSLTSGGSGANVLTFGAGSRLTVL.

This clonotype was seen at least ten times. The genes are TRBV29-1 and TRBJ2-5, with 8 bases aligning to TRBD2. From germline, CDR1 is SQVTM and CDR2 ANQGSEA. The CDR3 has 14 residues. The junction had 9 bases not matched to a gene; V was cut back by 4 bases and J by 5 bases. The CDR3 DNA follows: TGCAGCGTTGCGGGACTAGAGAGGAGGGAGACCCAGTACTTC. It is translated as CSVAGLERRETQYF.

This clonotype was detected a few times. This chain uses TRBV10-3 with TRBJ2-5; D not certain. CDR1 is ENHRY, CDR2 SYGVKD, per germline. The V gene lost 5 bases and the J gene lost 0 bases, with 7 bases spanning the gap. This CDR3 contains 13 residues. Written as DNA, the CDR3 is TGTGCCATCAGTCCCCGGGACCAAGAGACCCAGTACTTC. Encoded protein: CAISPRDQETQYF.